Presented here are 26 T cell receptor beta chains from one specimen sequenced in a study of cytomegalovirus exposure and HLA in healthy donors. PCR used 60 Vbeta primers and 13 Jbeta primers. Sequencing was performed with immunoSEQ multiplex PCR; in TCRdb, only in-frame clones are kept and a portion is missing. The data hold around 300,000 clones, with approximately 84% observed a single time. Input material: PBMCs. Receptors were obtained from a woman aged 40 to 50 in good health and CMV-seropositive.

The chain couples TRBV5-1 to TRBJ1-1, with 8 bases identical to TRBD1. Germline V gene lookup returns CDR1 SGHRS and CDR2 YFSETQ. The CDR3 is 15 residues long. J gave up 1 base and V 2 bases, and 4 bases lay outside the gene matches. CDR3 in amino acids: CASSLGTGQNTEAFF. The DNA of the CDR3 is TGCGCCAGCAGCTTAGGGACAGGACAGAACACTGAAGCTTTCTTT.

This rearrangement joins TRBV18 to TRBJ1-5; a weak D match, TRBD1 (6 bases). CDR3 length equals 15 residues. V was shortened by 6 bases and J by 0 bases, with 12 bases between the two germline ends. Per germline, CDR1 KGHSH and CDR2 LQKENI. The CDR3 sequence: CASSLGQNSNQPQHF. The CDR3 nucleotides read TGTGCCAGCTCCCTAGGACAGAATAGCAATCAGCCCCAGCATTTT.

This chain links TRBV7-9 with TRBJ2-1; tentatively, D is TRBD1 (6 bases). The germline V and J ends were trimmed by 6 bases and 3 bases, with 21 bases remaining between them. Per germline, CDR1 SEHNR and CDR2 FQNEAQ (reference sequence). The CDR3 runs 17 residues. DNA of the CDR3: TGTGCCAGCAGATCAACTCAGGGGAATGCGGTCTACAATGAGCAGTTCTTC. Its translation is CASRSTQGNAVYNEQFF.

The chain carries TRBV7-2 and TRBJ2-5, with D unclear. The CDR3 has 14 amino acids. V was pared by 1 base and J by 7 bases, with 13 bases between. From germline, CDR1 is SGHTA and CDR2 FQGNSA. The CDR3 sequence is CASSLVESSLTQYF. The DNA of the CDR3 is TGTGCCAGCAGCTTAGTTGAGTCGTCTTTGACCCAGTACTTC.

In this sample, this clone turned up once. V usage is TRBV28 and J usage is TRBJ1-5; no firm D call. CDR1 MDHEN and CDR2 SYDVKM come from the germline V gene. V lost 6 bases and J lost 11, with 11 bases in between. CDR3 size: 11 residues. Here the CDR3 reads CASSPREAQHF. The CDR3 DNA sequence: TGTGCCAGCAGCCCTAGAGAGGCCCAGCATTTT.

V and J are TRBV5-6 and TRBJ2-5, with a weak D call TRBD1 (6 bases). The tail of the sequence fits TRBJ2-7 better, so the J call may be wrong. The CDR3 runs to 13 residues. Germline lookup yields CDR1 SGHDT and CDR2 YYEEEE. The CDR3 spells CASSPTGSYEQYF. CDR3 sequence (DNA): TGTGCCAGCAGCCCGACAGGTTCCTACGAGCAGTACTTC.

The J gene is TRBJ2-1, the V gene TRBV11-2; 9 bases align to TRBD2. Trimming at V came to 0 bases and at J to 0 bases, leaving 6 bases not matched to a gene. Germline values: CDR1 SGHAT, CDR2 FQNNGV. This CDR3 is built from 18 residues. The CDR3 DNA reads TGTGCCAGCAGCTTAGATAGGAGCGGGAGGCCCTCCTACAATGAGCAGTTCTTC. Its protein product is CASSLDRSGRPSYNEQFF.

V is TRBV11-3 and J is TRBJ1-1, with a tentative D call TRBD1 (5 bases). The CDR3 sequence is 12 residues long. V was clipped by 1 base and J by 7 bases, with 7 bases between them. Looked up from germline, CDR1 is SGHNT and CDR2 is YENEEA. In nucleotides, the CDR3 is TGTGCCAGCAGCTTAGTCAGGGATGAAGCTTTCTTT. Protein sequence: CASSLVRDEAFF. Variable domain in full (rest from reference TRBV11-3 and TRBJ1-1): EAGVVQSPRYKIIEKKQPVAFWCNPISGHNTLYWYLQNLGQGPELLIRYENEEAVDDSQLPKDRFSAERLKGVDSTLKIQPAELGDSAVYLCASSLVRDEAFFGQGTRLTVV.

The chain combines TRBV30 with TRBJ2-1; 8 bases match TRBD2. Looked up from germline, CDR1 is GTSNPN and CDR2 is SVGIG (reference sequence). CDR3 length equals 14 residues. J gave up 8 bases and V 3 bases, and 9 bases lay outside the gene matches. The CDR3 loop reads CAWSGRGGSYEQFF. The CDR3 region has the DNA TGTGCCTGGAGCGGGAGGGGGGGTAGCTATGAGCAGTTCTTC.

V is TRBV30 and J is TRBJ1-5, with D unclear. The ends were cut back, 1 base at V and 1 base at J, with 8 bases in the middle. This CDR3 has 14 amino acids. CDR1 and CDR2 (germline): GTSNPN, SVGIG (reference sequence). The CDR3 here is CAWSESGSNQPQHF. As DNA, the CDR3 is TGTGCCTGGAGTGAGTCGGGGAGCAATCAGCCCCAGCATTTT.

The chain has TRBV7-3 and TRBJ2-3; the match to TRBD2 covers 10 bases. V trimming: 1 base; J trimming: 2 bases; junction bases outside the gene matches: 6. Germline CDR1 reads SGHTA; CDR2 reads FQGTGA. The CDR3 length is 17 residues. The CDR3 sequence is CASSLNSGRALTDTQYF. The DNA of the CDR3 is TGTGCCAGCAGCTTAAACAGCGGGAGGGCCCTCACAGATACGCAGTATTTT.

The count of this clone is one. This sequence joins TRBV27 and TRBJ2-7; the D is unclear. Trimming removed 3 bases from V and 2 bases from J, with 2 bases in between. The CDR3 consists of 11 residues. Germline V gives CDR1 MNHEY, CDR2 SMNVEV (reference sequence). In DNA, the CDR3 is TGTGCCAGCAGTTTCGCCTACGAGCAGTACTTC. Protein sequence: CASSFAYEQYF.

Comments on this clone: This same CDR3 is encoded by further DNA sequences in the sample. The V call is TRBV7-9, the J call TRBJ2-1, with D perhaps TRBD1 (5 bases). The CDR3 is made up of 15 amino acids. V shed 2 bases and J shed 0 bases, with 8 bases lying between them. The V gene's germline CDR1 is SEHNR and CDR2 FQNEAQ (reference sequence). CDR3 sequence (DNA): TGTGCCAGCAGCTTACGGCAGGGCTCCTACAATGAGCAGTTCTTC. Translated, it gives CASSLRQGSYNEQFF.

The chain uses TRBV4-2 and TRBJ2-7; possibly TRBD2 for D (6 bases). Germline values: CDR1 LGHNA, CDR2 YNFKEQ. V lost 0 bases to trimming and J lost 3 bases, with 15 bases between them. The CDR3 contains 16 residues. The CDR3 region has the DNA TGTGCCAGCAGCCAAGAAATACAACTAGCCTACTACGAGCAGTACTTC. It encodes CASSQEIQLAYYEQYF.

The chain has TRBV30 and TRBJ1-2, with 9 bases lining up with TRBD1. The CDR3 has 15 residues. V trimming: 4 bases; J trimming: 8 bases; junction bases outside the gene matches: 14. Germline-derived CDR1 and CDR2 are GTSNPN and SVGIG (reference sequence). CDR3 DNA: TGTGCCTGGACTACGACTTGGGGACAGGGTGAAGGCTACACCTTC. The encoded protein is CAWTTTWGQGEGYTF.

The chain recombines TRBV6-1 with TRBJ1-2; 7 bases map to TRBD1. The CDR3 has 18 residues. Per the germline V gene, CDR1 is MNHNS and CDR2 is SASEGT. With 3 bases clipped from V and 8 bases from J, the junction kept 21 bases outside the gene matches. Here the CDR3 reads CASSDGVGGSRDSAGYTF. The CDR3 region has the DNA TGTGCCAGCAGTGATGGGGTAGGGGGGTCCCGGGACAGCGCCGGCTACACCTTC.

This chain joins TRBV9 and TRBJ2-1, with 9 bases matching TRBD2. The CDR3 runs 14 residues. Germline CDR1 reads SGDLS; CDR2 reads YYNGEE. V dropped 1 base and J dropped 6; count of bases not matched to a gene: 2. The CDR3, as DNA: TGTGCCAGCAGCGTACTAGCGGGGATCAATGAGCAGTTCTTC. It is translated as CASSVLAGINEQFF.

This CDR3 is CASRHGTSGNEQFF. For the CDR3, the DNA is TGTGCCAGCAGACACGGGACTAGCGGCAATGAGCAGTTCTTC. This sequence joins TRBV28 and TRBJ2-1, with 11 nucleotides matching TRBD2. The CDR3 totals 14 residues. V shed 6 bases, J shed 6 bases, and the junction held 4 bases outside the gene matches. The germline CDR1 and CDR2 sequences are MDHEN and SYDVKM. Complete variable domain (other parts from reference TRBV28 and TRBJ2-1): DVKVTQSSRYLVKRTGEKVFLECVQDMDHENMFWYRQDPGLGLRLIYFSYDVKMKEKGDIPEGYSVSREKKERFSLILESASTNQTSMYLCASRHGTSGNEQFFGPGTRLTVL.

The chain links TRBV7-6 to TRBJ2-7; maybe TRBD1 (6 bases). V lost 5 bases and J 5 bases, leaving 7 bases between the germline ends. CDR3 size: 11 residues. CDR1 is SGHVS and CDR2 is FNYEAQ in the germline V gene. The CDR3 bases are TGTGCCAGCAGCAACAGGGACGAGCAGTACTTC. It specifies CASSNRDEQYF.

The chain carries TRBV5-4 and TRBJ1-1; 8 nucleotides line up with TRBD1. The germline gives CDR1 SGHNT, CDR2 YYREEE (reference sequence). With V trimmed by 6 bases and J by 5 bases, 9 bases remained unmatched. The CDR3 length is 14 residues. CDR3 bases: TGTGCCAGCAACCTCCAGGGGGCGCGAACTGAAGCTTTCTTT. It encodes CASNLQGARTEAFF.

This chain uses TRBV5-1 with TRBJ2-7, with TRBD2 matching over 8 bases. The junction had 2 bases not matched to a gene; V was cut back by 1 base and J by 2 bases. The CDR3 sequence is 14 residues long. Per the germline V gene, CDR1 is SGHRS and CDR2 is YFSETQ. The CDR3 sequence is CASSLTSGPYEQYF. The CDR3 bases are TGCGCCAGCAGCTTGACTAGCGGACCCTACGAGCAGTACTTC.

This clone was seen more than once but under ten times. CDR3 coding DNA: TGTGCCAGCAGCCGCAGGGAAAGAGATAACTATGGCTACACCTTC. Its translation is CASSRRERDNYGYTF. This chain links TRBV7-8 with TRBJ1-2, with D possibly TRBD1 on 5 matching bases. The CDR3 contains 15 residues. Between the trimmed V and J ends, which lost 5 bases and 1 base, there was a span of 14 bases. Germline CDR1 and CDR2: SGHVS and FQNEAQ. The full variable domain, rest sourced from reference TRBV7-8 and TRBJ1-2, is GAGVSQSPRYKVAKRGQDVALRCDPISGHVSLFWYQQALGQGPEFLTYFQNEAQLDKSGLPSDRFFAERPEGSVSTLKIQRTQQEDSAVYLCASSRRERDNYGYTFGSGTRLTVV.

The gene calls are TRBV7-2 and TRBJ2-1; D ambiguous. V lost 4 bases and J 6 bases, leaving 7 bases between the germline ends. The CDR3 is 12 amino acids. CDR1 SGHTA and CDR2 FQGNSA come from the germline V gene. CDR3 residues: CASSSNSNEQFF. The CDR3 DNA sequence: TGTGCCAGCAGCTCCAACTCCAATGAGCAGTTCTTC.

This chain links TRBV5-1 with TRBJ1-4; no clear D. The CDR3 contains 16 residues. With 4 bases removed from V and 0 bases from J, the gap between germline ends came to 13 bases. Germline values: CDR1 SGHRS, CDR2 YFSETQ. Written as DNA, the CDR3 is TGCGCCAGCAGCCCGGGATACGGGGCAACTAATGAAAAACTGTTTTTT. Its translation is CASSPGYGATNEKLFF.

This clone appeared once. The rearrangement uses TRBV30 and TRBJ2-1, with D possibly matching TRBD2 (5 bases). V lost 3 bases to trimming and J lost 3 bases, with 15 bases between them. Germline CDR1 GTSNPN, CDR2 SVGIG (reference sequence). This CDR3 comprises 15 residues. The chain's CDR3 is CAWRSRGSFYNEQFF. The CDR3 DNA sequence: TGTGCCTGGAGATCGAGAGGGTCGTTCTACAATGAGCAGTTCTTC.

The rearrangement joins TRBV11-3 to TRBJ1-2, with D possibly being TRBD1 (5 bases). V was trimmed by 5 bases and J by 2 bases, leaving 21 bases between them. The CDR3 totals 17 residues. Looked up from germline, CDR1 is SGHNT and CDR2 is YENEEA. The CDR3 DNA follows: TGTGCCAGCAGCGAAAGGACAAGGCCAGGTAGCAACTATGGCTACACCTTC. It yields the protein CASSERTRPGSNYGYTF. The variable domain in full, completed from reference TRBV11-3 and TRBJ1-2, reads EAGVVQSPRYKIIEKKQPVAFWCNPISGHNTLYWYLQNLGQGPELLIRYENEEAVDDSQLPKDRFSAERLKGVDSTLKIQPAELGDSAVYLCASSERTRPGSNYGYTFGSGTRLTVV.